This entry concerns a single T cell receptor (beta chain). Its antigen remains unidentified. Base qualities are missing; no much larger clone stands one base away. These data are taken from a study of T cell responses to AZD1222 COVID-19 vaccine (dated by TCRdb to about 2021). With respect to the entire study: AZD1222 recipients given second doses at about 4 weeks or at about 12 weeks were pooled, since spike-specific TCR depth and breadth were not found to differ between the two schedules. Trial participants were enrolled by age into subgroups of 18-55, 56-69 and 70-plus years, and about 150, 27 and 61 TCR-sequenced participants, respectively, were included in these subgroups. A total of 230 to 250 trial participants underwent TCR sequencing, of whom nearly 210 received two doses of AZD1222 and roughly 25 received two doses of the MenACWY control vaccine.

The time point label here, explained by the study, means: baseline before first vaccination. Vaccinee samples were obtained from the UK trials COV001 and COV002, which included a single-blind randomized controlled phase 2/3 trial of AZD1222 (ChAdOx1 nCoV-19) in healthy adults. For TCRbeta chain sequencing, PBMC samples from trial participants were taken at day 0 and at day 28 after the second dose. The CDR3 goes from the cysteine to the phenylalanine over 13 residues. Of the read, only the CDR3 DNA is kept; its 39 bases are in frame from base 1. V is shortened by 2 bases, J by 7 bases, and the region joining them spans 8 bases. The germline V gene sets CDR1 to MNHEY and CDR2 to SVGAGI. The CDR3 regions of human TCRbeta chains were analyzed by immunosequencing. Per the original workflow: Repertoire TCRs were matched against a reference library of SARS-CoV-2-specific TCRs generated with the MIRA antigen-specificity platform. Breadth was defined as the fraction of unique TCRs that were SARS-CoV-2-associated. Depth was defined as the fraction of total T cells that were SARS-CoV-2-associated. Using the MIRA data, every spike-specific TCR was mapped to the spike region that the TCR reacted to and assigned to either a CD4 or a CD8 class. Log10-transformed breadth and depth values were compared by one-way ANOVA with Sidak's multiple comparisons tests. TCRdb provides this immuneACCESS table in a form limited to in-frame rearrangements. Some clones are lacking; in checked studies, under half of them reflect an unresolved V gene, and why the rest are absent is not known. V, J and clone size were drawn from that table, and D and trimming were deduced from the DNA. The sample yields about 180,000 clones; 88% were counted once. Jointly, the top ten make up approximately 0.49% of the sample.

Overall results and qualifications from the work: Because no day 14 peak-response samples were available, repertoires were characterized only after the peak T cell response. Only five to seven AZD1222 recipients were SARS-CoV-2 seropositive at baseline, limiting conclusions about previously exposed vaccinees. A significant rise in spike-specific TCR breadth and depth was observed after two AZD1222 doses relative to day 0 and relative to MenACWY recipients. Vaccine-associated CD4 TCRs spanned the whole spike protein, with dominant responses in regions 160-218 and 743-854. Most participants were white British and females outnumbered males, and the authors suggested that clonal diversity may have been underestimated. In the small 56-69-year group, the increase in depth fell short of significance, most likely because of low power. Reportedly, almost half of the unique spike-specific TCRs recognized epitopes lying outside the regions that are mutated in the B.1.351 and B.1.1.7 variants.

The source of this sequence is an adult in good health. The V and J genes are TRBV6-5 and TRBJ1-4; the D gene lacks a confident call. The input for sequencing was peripheral blood, taken on day 0 of AZD1222 vaccination. The CDR3 region: CASSYGSGEKLFF. The DNA is TGTGCCAGCAGTTACGGGTCAGGTGAAAAACTGTTTTTT.